This TCR beta chain derives from a study of beta chain features in type 1 diabetes. Overall study findings and caveats: Type 1 diabetes patients had moderately but significantly shorter TCRB CDR3s in all four CD4+ subsets. In type 1 diabetes patients, VDJ junctions had fewer insertions; deletions at these junctions were more frequent. Sequencing from cDNA could over-represent high-TCR-expressing cells. Any role of HLA type in TCRB rearrangement remained unresolved here.

The investigators reverse transcribed all of the isolated RNA, so they sequenced expressed TCRB transcripts. The repertoire was sequenced with immunoSEQ multiplex PCR; TCRdb's copy has only in-frame clones and lacks some. The sample has 160,000 or so clones, about 10% seen once. Sorting based on CD45RO/CCR7/CD25/CD127/CD95/CD27 separated CD4+ naive, central memory, regulatory and stem cell-like memory cells. About this clone: What it binds is not known.

The sequenced sample consisted of central memory CD4+ T cells from blood. This clonotype was obtained from a young woman with type 1 diabetes.

The CDR3 loop is CASIEGGQGHEQYF. The CDR3, as DNA: TGTGCCAGCATCGAAGGTGGACAGGGCCACGAGCAGTACTTC. This rearrangement joins TRBV6-5 to TRBJ2-7; 8 bases line up with TRBD1. Germline loops: CDR1 MNHEY, CDR2 SVGAGI. Germline trimming cut 7 bases from V and 5 bases from J; bases unmatched to any gene: 10. The CDR3 totals 14 residues.